A single T cell receptor (beta chain) is shown here with its context. This clonotype was seen only a few times. Its antigen has not been determined. The input lacks base qualities; no much larger clone sits a single base away. The data were taken from a study of T-cell memory formation after mild COVID-19 (dated by TCRdb to about 2021). A note on the overall study: Most TCR sequence clusters were specific to one of the two donors. In two donors, T-cell clones that expanded and contracted after mild COVID-19 were tracked by sequencing TCRalpha and TCRbeta repertoires over time. The cohort was made up of two young adult volunteers, one female and one male, who were previously healthy. What the research found in general, with its limitations: From day 15 to 85, contracting clones showed balanced CD4/CD8 phenotypes, whereas a second wave of clones that expanded from day 15 to 37 leaned towards CD4+. SARS-CoV-2 specificity of the second-wave clones peaking on day 37 was not confirmed. Contracting CD4+ clones appeared mostly in the CM and EM memory subsets, whereas CD8+ clones were enriched in EMRA. The study covered only a couple of mild cases, and larger cohorts including severe cases with pre-infection samples were considered necessary. The detection of some responding clones in pre-infection memory suggests that pre-existing cross-reactive memory T cells joined the SARS-CoV-2 response.

The reads were generated on an Illumina NovaSeq 6000. TCRalpha and TCRbeta cDNA libraries were built by 5'RACE with constant-segment primers, adding sample barcodes and unique molecular identifiers. Trizol reagent was used to extract RNA from every sample. Amplification of the libraries took two PCR steps, and the second step added a second sample barcode plus Illumina TruSeq adapters. Sequencing of the libraries was done on an Illumina NovaSeq, producing 2 x 150 bp paired-end reads. For the original study's pipeline: Demultiplexing of reads and collapsing into UMI-guided consensus sequences were performed with migec v1.2.7. Using mixcr v2.1.11, UMI consensuses were aligned to TRA and TRB V and J templates and then assembled into clonotypes. A clonotype was counted as expanded or contracted only when both edgeR and NoisET called the clonotype significant, with the noise models trained on biological replicates. For edgeR calls, a false discovery rate-adjusted p below 0.01 and a log2 fold-change threshold of 1 were applied. As an exploratory analysis of dynamics, max-normalized trajectories of the 1000 most abundant clonotypes were examined by PCA with hierarchical clustering. Separately sequenced CD4+ and CD8+ repertoires were used to assign a CD4 or CD8 phenotype to each responding clone. TCRdb redid the processing of the public reads, applying fastp at Q25 and MiXCR, and retained in-frame beta chains. Each entry merges the rows of one CDR3 protein and shows their most common DNA and genes. The V and J calls, along with clone size, are taken from TCRdb and not from the paper's own processing. The sample table records just over 200,000 distinct CDR3 sequences; approximately 10% of these occur just once. The ten largest clones add up to 3% to 4.5% of the sample.

V is cut back by 7 bases and J by 2 bases, with 4 bases in the junction unmatched. Its CDR3 holds 13 amino acids, cysteine through phenylalanine. Just CDR3 DNA is preserved here, 39 bases in frame from base 1. CDR1 LNHDA and CDR2 SQIVND were looked up in the germline V gene (reference sequence). PBMCs were isolated by Ficoll-Paque density gradient centrifugation. The sequenced sample consisted of PBMCs or a T cell subset sorted from them (not recorded which). The receptor was isolated from a young man who had mild COVID-19 (a few samples of this study predate the infection). The sample titles of this study are shuffled in the database, so cell type and time point are left out; the donor was told from shared clones. The sequence joins TRBV19 to TRBJ2-5; 7 of the junction bases match TRBD1. The nucleotide sequence is given as TGTGCCAGTAAGGGACAGACACAAGAGACCCAGTACTTC. It encodes CASKGQTQETQYF.